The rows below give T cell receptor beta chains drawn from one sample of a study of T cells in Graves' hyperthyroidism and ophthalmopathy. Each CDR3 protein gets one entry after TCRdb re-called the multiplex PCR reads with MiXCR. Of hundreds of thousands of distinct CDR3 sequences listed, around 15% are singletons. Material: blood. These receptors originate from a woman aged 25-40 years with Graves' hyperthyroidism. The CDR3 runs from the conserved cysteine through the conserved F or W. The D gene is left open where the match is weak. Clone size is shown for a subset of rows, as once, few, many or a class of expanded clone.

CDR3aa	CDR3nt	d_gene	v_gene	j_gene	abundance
CASKQGDYGYTF	TGTGCCAGCAAGCAGGGGGACTATGGCTACACCTTC	TRBD1	TRBV2	TRBJ1-2	many
CASSEAGQTNYGYTF	TGTGCCAGCAGTGAAGCGGGCCAGACTAACTATGGCTACACCTTC	NA	TRBV6-1	TRBJ1-2	many
CATYQSGNTGELFF	TGTGCCACCTACCAGAGCGGAAACACCGGGGAGCTGTTTTTT	NA	TRBV19	TRBJ2-2	few
CSAPHGASGRLAYNEQFF	TGCAGTGCTCCCCACGGGGCTAGCGGGAGGCTAGCCTACAATGAGCAGTTCTTC	TRBD2	TRBV20-1	TRBJ2-1	many
CASSLALGNTIYF	TGTGCCAGCAGCTTAGCGCTTGGAAACACCATATATTTT	NA	TRBV7-9	TRBJ1-3	few
CASSSYRDRGLWQAFF	TGTGCCAGCAGTTCCTACCGGGACAGGGGGCTCTGGCAAGCTTTCTTT	TRBD1	TRBV27	TRBJ1-1	NA
CASSQRTSGRSEQYF	TGTGCCAGCAGCCAACGGACTAGCGGGAGGAGCGAGCAGTACTTC	TRBD2	TRBV28	TRBJ2-7	many
CAISEREGLYNEQFF	TGTGCCATCAGTGAGCGGGAGGGCCTTTACAATGAGCAGTTCTTC	TRBD2	TRBV10-3	TRBJ2-1	many
CASSVGHTNTEAFF	TGTGCCAGCAGTGTCGGACACACGAACACTGAAGCTTTCTTT	NA	TRBV25-1	TRBJ1-1	many
CSALDPGTAIEKLFF	TGCAGTGCCCTGGACCCCGGGACAGCAATTGAAAAACTGTTTTTT	TRBD1	TRBV20-1	TRBJ1-4	NA
CASRRGGVAYEQYF	TGTGCCAGCAGGAGAGGGGGAGTAGCCTACGAGCAGTACTTC	NA	TRBV12-3/TRBV12-4	TRBJ2-7	many
CASSFSSTGELFF	TGTGCCAGCAGCTTTAGCAGCACCGGGGAGCTGTTTTTT	NA	TRBV7-8	TRBJ2-2	many
CASSSTNAGANVLTF	TGTGCCAGCAGCTCCACCAATGCTGGGGCCAACGTCCTGACTTTC	NA	TRBV9	TRBJ2-6	NA
CASSQYRGGSSPLHF	TGTGCCAGCAGCCAATACCGGGGGGGCAGCTCACCCCTCCACTTT	NA	TRBV3-1	TRBJ1-6	NA
CASSLGTARGYTF	TGTGCCAGCAGCCTGGGGACAGCGCGGGGCTACACCTTC	TRBD1	TRBV7-9	TRBJ1-2	NA
CASRGLAGGLNEQYF	TGTGCCAGCAGGGGGCTAGCGGGAGGGCTGAACGAGCAGTACTTC	TRBD2	TRBV6-1	TRBJ2-7	few
CASSGTSGRGGEQFF	TGCGCCAGCAGCGGGACTAGCGGGAGAGGGGGGGAGCAGTTCTTC	TRBD2	TRBV5-1	TRBJ2-1	once
CASSSIGAYSPLHF	TGTGCCAGCAGCTCTATAGGGGCTTATTCACCCCTCCACTTT	NA	TRBV5-6	TRBJ1-6	few
CSARGTSPISYTQYF	TGCAGTGCTAGAGGGACTAGCCCCATTTCTTATACGCAGTATTTT	TRBD2	TRBV20-1	TRBJ2-3	many
CASNPRNSYNEQFF	TGTGCCAGCAATCCCAGGAACTCCTACAATGAGCAGTTCTTC	NA	TRBV2	TRBJ2-1	many
CASSPEAGGPKETQYF	TGTGCCAGCAGCCCGGAAGCGGGAGGGCCGAAAGAGACCCAGTACTTC	TRBD2	TRBV3-1	TRBJ2-5	many
CASSQTGTVTDTQYF	TGCGCCAGCAGCCAAACCGGGACAGTCACAGATACGCAGTATTTT	TRBD1	TRBV5-1	TRBJ2-3	many
CASSSRLAGTQETQYF	TGTGCCAGCAGCTCAAGACTAGCGGGCACCCAAGAGACCCAGTACTTC	TRBD2	TRBV13	TRBJ2-5	NA
CASGSGSGRHEQFF	TGTGCCAGCGGCTCAGGTAGCGGGAGACATGAGCAGTTCTTC	TRBD2	TRBV9	TRBJ2-1	many
CASSLGQGVHNEQFF	TGTGCCAGCAGCCTCGGACAGGGGGTCCACAATGAGCAGTTCTTC	TRBD1	TRBV7-9	TRBJ2-1	few
CASSYATAGPLKTQYF	TGTGCCAGCAGTTACGCCACAGCGGGGCCGTTAAAGACCCAGTACTTC	TRBD2	TRBV6-5	TRBJ2-5	NA
CASSREQGWAFF	TGTGCCAGCAGTCGGGAGCAGGGTTGGGCTTTCTTT	NA	TRBV2	TRBJ1-1	many
CASSRAGGVGHEQYF	TGTGCCAGCAGTCGGGCAGGGGGAGTTGGCCACGAGCAGTACTTC	TRBD1	TRBV12-3/TRBV12-4	TRBJ2-7	few
CASSEDTPYEQYF	TGCGCCAGCAGCGAGGACACCCCCTACGAGCAGTACTTC	NA	TRBV4-1	TRBJ2-7	NA
CSATQGFTEAFF	TGCAGTGCCACACAGGGTTTCACTGAAGCTTTCTTT	NA	TRBV20-1	TRBJ1-1	many
CASTWQGRVNTEAFF	TGTGCCAGCACCTGGCAGGGGAGAGTGAACACTGAAGCTTTCTTT	NA	TRBV12-3/TRBV12-4	TRBJ1-1	many
CASSRVGGARGNTIYF	TGTGCCAGCAGTAGGGTCGGGGGCGCGAGAGGAAACACCATATATTTT	NA	TRBV2	TRBJ1-3	many
CASSSPPGTSESTGELFF	TGTGCCAGTAGTTCCCCCCCCGGGACTAGCGAATCCACCGGGGAGCTGTTTTTT	TRBD2	TRBV19	TRBJ2-2	NA
CASSQFRNTGAFF	TGTGCCAGCTCCCAGTTCCGGAACACTGGAGCTTTCTTT	NA	TRBV6-1	TRBJ1-1	few
CASSLASASGQETQYF	TGTGCCAGCAGTTTAGCCTCGGCTAGCGGACAGGAGACCCAGTACTTC	NA	TRBV28	TRBJ2-5	many
CASSLSLDFNQPQHF	TGTGCCAGCAGCTTATCTTTGGATTTCAATCAGCCCCAGCATTTT	NA	TRBV7-2	TRBJ1-5	few
CASSLDGTAYNEQFF	TGTGCCAGCAGCTTAGACGGAACCGCCTACAATGAGCAGTTCTTC	NA	TRBV7-8	TRBJ2-1	many
CSVVGTAFPYEQYF	TGCAGCGTTGTCGGGACGGCCTTCCCCTACGAGCAGTACTTC	NA	TRBV29-1	TRBJ2-7	many
CASSQYRGTDTQYF	TGTGCCAGCAGCCAATACAGGGGCACAGATACGCAGTATTTT	NA	TRBV7-2	TRBJ2-3	few
CASNQGVIGPYEQYF	TGTGCCAGCAACCAAGGAGTGATAGGACCCTACGAGCAGTACTTC	NA	TRBV14	TRBJ2-7	NA
CASSQYLAGAGETQYF	TGTGCCAGCAGCCAGTACTTAGCGGGAGCGGGGGAGACCCAGTACTTC	TRBD2	TRBV14	TRBJ2-5	NA
CASSSSTGARDQPQHF	TGTGCCAGCAGTTCCTCGACAGGGGCCCGGGATCAGCCCCAGCATTTT	TRBD1	TRBV28	TRBJ1-5	few
CSAHQPDRINSPLHF	TGCAGTGCCCACCAGCCGGACAGGATTAATTCACCCCTCCACTTT	TRBD1	TRBV20-1	TRBJ1-6	few
CASSYPLAPLHF	TGTGCCAGCAGCTATCCCCTCGCTCCCCTCCACTTT	NA	TRBV7-9	TRBJ1-6	NA
CASAVGGENYGYTF	TGTGCCAGCGCCGTAGGGGGGGAGAACTATGGCTACACCTTC	NA	TRBV7-3	TRBJ1-2	NA
CASSSDRGRISPLHF	TGTGCCAGCTCATCCGACAGGGGGCGGATTTCACCCCTCCACTTT	TRBD1	TRBV18	TRBJ1-6	few
CASSLGMNNEQFF	TGTGCCAGCAGCCTGGGAATGAACAATGAGCAGTTCTTC	NA	TRBV3-1	TRBJ2-1	many